A selection of T cell receptor beta chains follows, all from one sample in a study of shared clonotypes between healthy human individuals. Sequencing used immunoSEQ multiplex PCR; TCRdb keeps in-frame clones, though not all of them. Among about half a million clones, over 70% were seen once, and the ten largest hold approximately 11%. Sequenced: PBMCs. The receptor source for this set is a woman between 40 and 50 years old in good health. Some clones in this sample may be carry-over from other donors' samples. Each CDR3 is given without its conserved first and last residue.

TRBV7-9	TRBJ2-2	13	ASSLSRGDTGELF
TRBV29-1	TRBJ2-7	15	SVTKRQERQGSYEQY
TRBV28	TRBJ1-2	12	ASSYDSGNYGYT
TRBV5-1	TRBJ2-6	13	ASSTPAKLSNVLT
TRBV30	TRBJ1-5	14	AWSGGGGQENQPQH
TRBV2	TRBJ2-7	11	ASRDSSSYEQY
TRBV19	TRBJ1-3	16	ATRLGGRLRSSGNTIY
TRBV15	TRBJ2-1	13	ATSRGQGDMNEQF
TRBV7-9	TRBJ2-7	12	ASSSTSGSPEQY
TRBV6-5	TRBJ1-4	11	ASSYPGSEKLF
TRBV30	TRBJ2-7	12	AWSLDRGHYEQY
TRBV6-5	TRBJ2-5	13	ASSSTSGPQETQY
TRBV7-3	TRBJ2-1	10	ASSSQGTSVF
TRBV7-2	TRBJ1-6	12	ASSLYSSDKPLH
TRBV9	TRBJ1-2	13	ASSVGQSTNYGYT
TRBV4-1	TRBJ2-1	16	ASSHPPRRDLSYNEQF
TRBV5-1	TRBJ2-2	17	ASSLALLAGGQNTGELF
TRBV10-1	TRBJ2-7	14	ASRMVGDSIRYEQY
TRBV11-2	TRBJ2-7	11	ASSLDQVHEQY
TRBV4-2	TRBJ1-1	15	ASSQGLGQGDWPEAF
TRBV19	TRBJ2-5	15	ASSFSPGLVGQETQY
TRBV2	TRBJ1-5	10	ASSRDRGPQH
TRBV28	-	10	ASTSMSYEQY
TRBV5-1	TRBJ2-7	11	ASSLPGRYEQY
TRBV2	TRBJ2-7	12	ASKGDFFSYEQY
TRBV30	TRBJ2-3	14	AWSVRGSSWLDTQY
TRBV2	TRBJ2-3	12	ASTQTSASDTQY
TRBV23-1	TRBJ2-1	16	ASSQGKAGTETYNEQF
TRBV4-1	TRBJ1-1	11	ASSQVQNTEAF
TRBV5-4	TRBJ2-4	11	ASSLEGARIQY
TRBV7-9	TRBJ2-1	16	ASSKRGGPPLYYNEQF
TRBV30	TRBJ2-7	11	AWRAGYGLEQY
TRBV6-5	TRBJ2-7	12	ASSYRRESYEQY
TRBV6-1	TRBJ1-5	14	ASSELLGSGNQPQH
TRBV28	TRBJ2-6	11	ACGQVGANVLT
TRBV7-2	TRBJ1-3	12	ASRSPASGNTIY
TRBV28	TRBJ2-1	14	ASSTLGGSSYNEQF
TRBV7-2	TRBJ2-7	12	ASSTQDFPYEQY
TRBV18	TRBJ2-3	15	ASSPPNGLAGADTQY
TRBV14	TRBJ2-7	11	ASSPRLLGEQY
TRBV2	TRBJ1-2	9	ARGTSYGYT
TRBV7-2	TRBJ2-7	13	ASSLAFGSVYEQY